This T cell receptor beta chain was found in a study of cytomegalovirus exposure and HLA in healthy donors. For the study at large: Within the Caucasian-associated ancestry cluster were roughly 81% of the roughly 400 genotyped donors. Overall study results and limits: Accurate prediction of HLA-A and HLA-B alleles (for most subjects) was reportedly achieved from TCR beta sequences. Some highly shared sequence variants likely arose as a pipeline artifact.

13 Jbeta primers and 60 Vbeta primers were used for the PCR. Sequenced by immunoSEQ multiplex PCR; TCRdb stores in-frame clones only, minus some. The listing records about 50,000 clones. V was pared by 3 bases and J by 2 bases, with 8 bases of the junction left unmatched. The germline gives CDR1 SGHRS, CDR2 YFSETQ. The CDR3 spans 16 residues. As to this clone: Its antigen is as yet unknown.

Sample: PBMCs. The chain joins TRBV5-1 to TRBJ2-7; 10 bases agree with TRBD2. This receptor was taken from a young woman in good health and CMV-seronegative. DNA for the CDR3: TGCGCCAGCAGCTCAGTGACTAGCGGGCGGGCCTACGAGCAGTACTTC. Translation gives CASSSVTSGRAYEQYF.